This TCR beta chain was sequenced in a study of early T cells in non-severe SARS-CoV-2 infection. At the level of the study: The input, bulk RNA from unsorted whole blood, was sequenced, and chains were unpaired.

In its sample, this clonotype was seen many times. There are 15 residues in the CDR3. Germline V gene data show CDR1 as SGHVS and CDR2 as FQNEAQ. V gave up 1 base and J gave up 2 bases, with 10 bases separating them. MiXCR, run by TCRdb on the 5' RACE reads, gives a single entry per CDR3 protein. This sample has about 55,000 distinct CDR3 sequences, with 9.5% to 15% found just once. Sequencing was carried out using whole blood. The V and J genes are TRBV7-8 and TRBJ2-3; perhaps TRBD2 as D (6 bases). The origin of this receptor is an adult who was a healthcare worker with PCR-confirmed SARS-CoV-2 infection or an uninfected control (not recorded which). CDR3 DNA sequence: TGTGCCAGCAGCTTAGAGGCGGGATCCACAGATACGCAGTATTTT. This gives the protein CASSLEAGSTDTQYF.